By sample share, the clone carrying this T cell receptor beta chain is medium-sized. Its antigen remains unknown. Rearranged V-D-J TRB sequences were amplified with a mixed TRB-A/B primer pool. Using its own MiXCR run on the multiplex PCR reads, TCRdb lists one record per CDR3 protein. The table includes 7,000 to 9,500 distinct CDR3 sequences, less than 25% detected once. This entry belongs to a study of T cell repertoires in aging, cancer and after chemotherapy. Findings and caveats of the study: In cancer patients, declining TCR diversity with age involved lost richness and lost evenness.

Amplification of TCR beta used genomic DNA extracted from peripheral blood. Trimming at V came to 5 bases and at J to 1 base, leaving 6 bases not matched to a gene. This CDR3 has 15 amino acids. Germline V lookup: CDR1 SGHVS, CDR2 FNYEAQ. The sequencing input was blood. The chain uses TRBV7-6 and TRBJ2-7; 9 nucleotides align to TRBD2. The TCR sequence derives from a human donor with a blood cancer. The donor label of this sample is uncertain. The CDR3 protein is CASSPWSGGSYEQYF. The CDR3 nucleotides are TGTGCCAGCAGCCCCTGGAGCGGGGGGTCCTACGAGCAGTACTTC.